These 19 T cell receptor beta chains came from one sample sequenced in a study of Graves' ophthalmopathy and Graves' hyperthyroidism. RNA transcripts provided the template for amplifying TCR beta CDR3 regions. HTBI primers served in a first-round RT-PCR, which a second-round multiplex PCR followed. In TCRdb, the multiplex PCR reads were re-called with MiXCR into one record per CDR3 protein. In the table there are roughly 400,000 distinct CDR3 sequences, about 18% of which are singletons. The sample consisted of peripheral blood. All receptors come from an adult woman with stable Graves' hyperthyroidism.

At least ten counts were recorded for this clonotype. The DNA for the CDR3 is TGCAGTGCTAGGACCGGGACTAGCGGAACCTACGAGCAGTACTTC. Protein: CSARTGTSGTYEQYF. This chain connects TRBV20-1 to TRBJ2-7; 11 bases map to TRBD2. CDR1 and CDR2 (germline): DFQATT, SNEGSKA (reference sequence). There are 15 residues in the CDR3. V shed 3 bases, J shed 2 bases, and the junction held 6 bases outside the gene matches.

The rearrangement joins TRBV5-1 to TRBJ2-5; TRBD1 agrees at 7 bases. The germline V gene has CDR1 SGHRS and CDR2 YFSETQ. This CDR3 contains 15 residues. V gave up 5 bases and J gave up 2 bases; unmatched junction bases: 9. Here the CDR3 DNA reads TGCGCCAGCAGTTACACCCAGGGGGTGCAAGAGACCCAGTACTTC. It translates to CASSYTQGVQETQYF. The variable domain in full, with the rest retrieved from reference TRBV5-1 and TRBJ2-5, is KAGVTQTPRYLIKTRGQQVTLSCSPISGHRSVSWYQQTPGQGLQFLFEYFSETQRNKGNFPGRFSGRQFSNSRSEMNVSTLELGDSALYLCASSYTQGVQETQYFGPGTRLLVL.

This clonotype was seen repeatedly, ten times or more. The gene calls are TRBV28 and TRBJ2-4; 9 bases match TRBD1. J gave up 0 bases and V 7 bases, and 7 bases lay outside the gene matches. The CDR3 has 16 amino acids. Germline-derived CDR1 and CDR2 are MDHEN and SYDVKM. CDR3 DNA: TGTGCCAGCACTCAAACAGGGGGCCTAGCCAAAAACATTCAGTACTTC. Amino acids: CASTQTGGLAKNIQYF.

The rearrangement joins TRBV13 to TRBJ2-7, with 8 bases lining up with TRBD2. The V gene end was trimmed by 5 bases and the J gene end by 5 bases; junction bases not matched to a gene: 17. CDR1 PRHDT and CDR2 FYEKMQ come from the germline V gene (reference sequence). This CDR3 comprises 17 residues. The CDR3: CASSHPSGAGEVNEQYF. In DNA form, the CDR3 reads TGTGCCAGCAGCCACCCTAGCGGAGCGGGAGAAGTCAACGAGCAGTACTTC.

The sample holds many counts of this clonotype. The chain recombines TRBV24-1 with TRBJ2-7; 9 bases agree with TRBD1. CDR1 and CDR2 from the germline V gene are KGHDR and SFDVKD. The CDR3 length is 13 residues. V was clipped by 6 bases and J by 6 bases; unmatched bases: 5. DNA of the CDR3: TGTGCCACCAGTCCCGGGACAGGGCGCGAGCAGTACTTC. This gives the protein CATSPGTGREQYF.

Remarks on this clonotype: A much larger clone lies one base from this, so it may be a read error. The conserved closing phenylalanine or tryptophan is absent in this CDR3, likely reflecting a read error. The V gene is TRBV7-9, the J gene TRBJ2-7, with D unclear. This CDR3 spans 14 amino acids. Germline CDR1 SEHNR, CDR2 FQNEAQ (reference sequence). The germline V and J ends were trimmed by 0 bases and 3 bases, with 9 bases remaining between them. The CDR3 region is CASSLAGLVYEQYL. The CDR3 DNA sequence: TGTGCCAGCAGCTTAGCTGGCCTAGTCTACGAGCAGTACCTC.

This chain connects TRBV5-1 to TRBJ1-1; D possibly corresponds to TRBD1 (5 bases). Per the germline V gene, CDR1 is SGHRS and CDR2 is YFSETQ. This CDR3 is 15 amino acids long. Trimming removed 2 bases from V and 0 bases from J, with 11 bases in between. The CDR3 DNA is TGCGCCAGCAGCTTAATGGACACATTGAACACTGAAGCTTTCTTT. Residues: CASSLMDTLNTEAFF.

The chain is built from TRBV2 and TRBJ2-2; 9 positions match TRBD2. The CDR3 is 16 residues long. After removal of 7 bases from V and 1 base from J, the junction contained 7 bases not matched to a gene. CDR1 and CDR2 (germline): SNHLY, FYNNEI. The CDR3 bases are TGTGCCAGCACCGACTTAGCGGGGGTGAACACCGGGGAGCTGTTTTTT. Translating it yields CASTDLAGVNTGELFF.

This clonotype was recorded many times. J is TRBJ2-4 and V is TRBV7-2, with 9 bases that match TRBD2. CDR1 SGHTA and CDR2 FQGNSA come from the germline V gene. With V trimmed by 3 bases and J by 0 bases, 6 bases remained unmatched. This CDR3 has 17 amino acids. CDR3 bases: TGTGCCAGCAGCTTGGGTAGCGGGGGACTAGCCAAAAACATTCAGTACTTC. Translated: CASSLGSGGLAKNIQYF.

The gene calls are TRBV28 and TRBJ1-5; 10 nucleotides align to TRBD1. V was clipped by 5 bases and J by 6 bases; unmatched bases: 13. The CDR3 sequence is 17 residues long. The germline V gene encodes CDR1 MDHEN and CDR2 SYDVKM. The CDR3 DNA follows: TGTGCCAGCAGTCCTACAGGGGGACAGGGGCGCCTTCAGCCCCAGCATTTT. Translating it yields CASSPTGGQGRLQPQHF.

This clonotype showed up many times. V is TRBV20-1 and J is TRBJ1-1; no clear D gene. Germline V gene lookup returns CDR1 DFQATT and CDR2 SNEGSKA (reference sequence). V lost 4 bases to trimming and J lost 0 bases, with 6 bases between them. This CDR3 has 12 residues. The CDR3 nucleotides are TGCAGTGCTAATGACTTGAACACTGAAGCTTTCTTT. Residues: CSANDLNTEAFF.

This clonotype was recorded at least ten times. J is TRBJ1-1 and V is TRBV30, with D maybe TRBD1 (6 bases). With 4 bases removed from V and 8 bases from J, the gap between germline ends came to 14 bases. Germline CDR1 and CDR2: GTSNPN and SVGIG (reference sequence). This CDR3 comprises 12 residues. The CDR3 sequence: CAWTPRGQEAFF. CDR3 in DNA: TGTGCCTGGACCCCCCGGGGGCAAGAAGCTTTCTTT.

This clonotype came up many times. The V and J genes are TRBV12-3 or TRBV12-4 and TRBJ2-7; possible D gene TRBD2, 6 bases. Deletions cut 3 bases from V and 6 bases from J, with 18 bases between. The CDR3 is made up of 15 amino acids. The CDR3 nucleotides read TGTGCCAGCAGTTTCAGAGCGGGTCTCCCTGGCGAGCAGTACTTC. This encodes CASSFRAGLPGEQYF.

This clonotype showed up many times. The CDR3 DNA is TGTGCCAGCAGTTCCCCGGACAGGGGATCCTACGAGCAGTACTTC. Translating it yields CASSSPDRGSYEQYF. The chain is built from TRBV27 and TRBJ2-7; 9 positions match TRBD1. V lost 4 bases to trimming and J lost 1 base; unmatched junction nucleotides: 5. This CDR3 is built from 15 residues. From germline, CDR1 is MNHEY and CDR2 SMNVEV (reference sequence).

This chain connects TRBV6-2 or TRBV6-3 to TRBJ2-5; no clear D. CDR1 is MNHEY and CDR2 is SVGEGT in the germline V gene. This CDR3 is 15 amino acids long. Trimming pared 0 bases from V and 5 bases from J, leaving 13 bases between. CDR3 region: CASSYSILPTETQYF. CDR3 coding DNA: TGTGCCAGCAGTTACTCGATTCTACCGACGGAGACCCAGTACTTC.

The chain uses TRBV10-3 and TRBJ2-5; no definite D call. The V end was cut by 4 bases, the J end by 2 bases, with 8 bases between. The CDR3 is 13 residues long. CDR1 is ENHRY, CDR2 SYGVKD, per germline. This CDR3 reads CAISGIDQETQYF. The CDR3 region has the DNA TGTGCCATCAGTGGAATAGATCAAGAGACCCAGTACTTC.

V usage is TRBV2 and J usage is TRBJ2-5; D is tentatively TRBD1 or TRBD2 (5 bases each). Germline CDR1 SNHLY, CDR2 FYNNEI. The V gene lost 8 bases and the J gene lost 5 bases, with 15 bases spanning the gap. This CDR3 is built from 13 residues. CDR3 loop: CASASGTVETQYF. In DNA form, the CDR3 reads TGTGCCAGCGCCTCGGGGACGGTGGAGACCCAGTACTTC.

The rearrangement uses TRBV29-1 and TRBJ1-2; 9 nucleotides align to TRBD1. Germline CDR1 reads SQVTM; CDR2 reads ANQGSEA. Losses at the gene ends were 0 bases for V and 7 bases for J; bases not matched to a gene: 18. The CDR3 consists of 18 residues. The CDR3 here is CSVEELGGTGMLGGGYTF. The CDR3 coding sequence is TGCAGCGTTGAAGAGTTGGGTGGGACAGGGATGCTGGGGGGTGGCTACACCTTC.

This clonotype was seen at least ten times. The V call is TRBV28, the J call TRBJ2-7; no clear D gene. The germline V gene encodes CDR1 MDHEN and CDR2 SYDVKM. Trimming took off 3 bases at V and 5 bases at J, with 11 bases between the two ends. The CDR3 is made up of 13 amino acids. The CDR3 region is CASSFQVPDEQYF. CDR3 DNA: TGTGCCAGCAGTTTTCAGGTTCCTGACGAGCAGTACTTC.